This T cell receptor (beta chain) emerged from a study of T cell clones after liver transplantation. Points from the study as a whole: Low donor cell numbers restricted donor-reactive repertoire measurement in a couple of subjects.

The assay was immunoSEQ multiplex PCR, and TCRdb's table has in-frame clones only and misses some. This table holds tens of thousands of clones, about four fifths found once. A word on this clone: Its antigen is unknown.

Germline V gene data show CDR1 as MNHEY and CDR2 as SVGAGI. The CDR3 runs to 11 residues. Sequenced here: CD4+ T cells from blood, sampled 12 months after liver transplant. The clonotype originates from a human patient who received a liver transplant. Some T cells could come from the graft donor. The chain joins TRBV6-5 to TRBJ2-1; D is unresolved. CDR3 DNA sequence: TGTACTGGTGTTACCTACAATGAGCAGTTCTTC. It translates to CTGVTYNEQFF.